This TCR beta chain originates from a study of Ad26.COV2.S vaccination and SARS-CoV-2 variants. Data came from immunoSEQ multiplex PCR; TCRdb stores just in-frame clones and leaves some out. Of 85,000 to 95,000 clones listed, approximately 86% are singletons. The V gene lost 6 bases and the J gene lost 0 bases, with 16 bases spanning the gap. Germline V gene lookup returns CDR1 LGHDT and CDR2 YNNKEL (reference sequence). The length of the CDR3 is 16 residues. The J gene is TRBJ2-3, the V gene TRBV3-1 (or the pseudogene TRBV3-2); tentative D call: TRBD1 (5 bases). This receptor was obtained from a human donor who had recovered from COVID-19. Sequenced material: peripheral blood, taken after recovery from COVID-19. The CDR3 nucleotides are TGTGCCAGCAGGCCTTCTCAGGGATATAGCACAGATACGCAGTATTTT. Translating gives CASRPSQGYSTDTQYF.